This T cell receptor (beta chain) originates from a study of blood T cells in healthy people across ages. Points from the study as a whole: Total diversity from one million sequenced T cells was likely underestimated. In these data, TCR beta diversity tracked strongly with naive T cell percentage.

The use of a sample-barcoded 5' primer and a J-beta primer mix characterized a second PCR of about 7 to 12 cycles. TCRdb re-analysed the 5' RACE reads in MiXCR, keeping a single row per CDR3 protein. This sample has fewer than 1,000,000 distinct CDR3 sequences, with around 43% found just once. With 5 bases removed from V and 2 bases from J, the gap between germline ends came to 12 bases. The V gene's germline CDR1 is SEHNR and CDR2 FQNEAQ (reference sequence). CDR3 length equals 14 residues. Investigators took ten milliliters of peripheral blood from every donor. This clonotype occurred a few times. Its antigen is not known.

The TCR comes from a man aged 60-69 years in good health. The sample comprised blood. This sequence joins TRBV7-9 and TRBJ1-2; tentatively, D is TRBD1 (5 bases). The CDR3 DNA sequence: TGTGCCAGCAGCCCGGGGGACGGAAACTATGGCTACACCTTC. Translated, it gives CASSPGDGNYGYTF.